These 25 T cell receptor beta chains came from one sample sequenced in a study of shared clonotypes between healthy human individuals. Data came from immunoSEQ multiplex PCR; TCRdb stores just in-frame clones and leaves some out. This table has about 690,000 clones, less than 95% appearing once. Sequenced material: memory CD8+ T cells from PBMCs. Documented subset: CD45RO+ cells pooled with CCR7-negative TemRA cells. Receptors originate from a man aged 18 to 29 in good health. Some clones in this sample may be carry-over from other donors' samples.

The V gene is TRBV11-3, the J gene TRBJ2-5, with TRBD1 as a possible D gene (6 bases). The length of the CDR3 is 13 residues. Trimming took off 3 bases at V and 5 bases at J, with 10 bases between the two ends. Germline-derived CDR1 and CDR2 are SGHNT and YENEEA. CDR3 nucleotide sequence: TGTGCCAGCAGCTTTAGCAGGGGTGAGACCCAGTACTTC. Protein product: CASSFSRGETQYF.

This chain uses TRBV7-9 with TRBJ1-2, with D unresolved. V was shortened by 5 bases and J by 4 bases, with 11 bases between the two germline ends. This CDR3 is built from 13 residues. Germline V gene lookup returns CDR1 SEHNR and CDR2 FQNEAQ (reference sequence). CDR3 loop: CASSVGSSYGYTF. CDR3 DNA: TGTGCCAGCAGCGTCGGGAGCTCCTATGGCTACACCTTC.

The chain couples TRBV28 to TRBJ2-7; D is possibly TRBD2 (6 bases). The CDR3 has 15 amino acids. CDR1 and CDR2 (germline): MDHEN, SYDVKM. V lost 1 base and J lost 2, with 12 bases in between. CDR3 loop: CASSLFRGRPYEQYF. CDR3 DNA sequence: TGTGCCAGCAGTTTATTCCGGGGGAGACCCTACGAGCAGTACTTC.

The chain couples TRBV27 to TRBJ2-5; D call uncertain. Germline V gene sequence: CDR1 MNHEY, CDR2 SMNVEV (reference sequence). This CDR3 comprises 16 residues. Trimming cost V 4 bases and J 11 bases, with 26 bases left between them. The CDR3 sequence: CASSSRRSIDIGTQYF. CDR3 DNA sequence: TGTGCCAGCAGTTCCCGGCGAAGCATTGATATCGGAACGCAGTACTTC.

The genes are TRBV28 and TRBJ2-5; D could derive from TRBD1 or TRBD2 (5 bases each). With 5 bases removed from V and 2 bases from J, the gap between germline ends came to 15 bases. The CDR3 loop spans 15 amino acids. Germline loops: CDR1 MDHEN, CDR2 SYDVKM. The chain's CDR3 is CASSPPGRTQETQYF. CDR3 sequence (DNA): TGTGCCAGCAGTCCCCCGGGGCGGACACAAGAGACCCAGTACTTC.

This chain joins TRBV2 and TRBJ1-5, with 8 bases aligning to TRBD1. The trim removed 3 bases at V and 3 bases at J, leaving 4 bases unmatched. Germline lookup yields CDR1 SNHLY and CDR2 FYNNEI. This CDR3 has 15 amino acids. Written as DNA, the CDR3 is TGTGCCAGCAGTGATCCAGGGGGCTACAATCAGCCCCAGCATTTT. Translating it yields CASSDPGGYNQPQHF.

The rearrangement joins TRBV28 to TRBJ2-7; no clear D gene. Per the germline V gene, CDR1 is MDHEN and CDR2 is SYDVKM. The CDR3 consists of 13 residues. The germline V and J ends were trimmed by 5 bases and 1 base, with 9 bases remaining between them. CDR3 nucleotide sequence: TGTGCCAGCAGTGTCGTTGGGTCCTACGAGCAGTACTTC. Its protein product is CASSVVGSYEQYF.

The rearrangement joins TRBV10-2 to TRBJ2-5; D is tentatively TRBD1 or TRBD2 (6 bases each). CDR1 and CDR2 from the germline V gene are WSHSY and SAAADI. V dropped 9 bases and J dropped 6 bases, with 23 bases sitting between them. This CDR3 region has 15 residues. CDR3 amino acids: CARVEQGGGGKTQYF. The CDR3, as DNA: TGCGCCAGAGTAGAGCAAGGGGGAGGAGGAAAGACCCAGTACTTC.

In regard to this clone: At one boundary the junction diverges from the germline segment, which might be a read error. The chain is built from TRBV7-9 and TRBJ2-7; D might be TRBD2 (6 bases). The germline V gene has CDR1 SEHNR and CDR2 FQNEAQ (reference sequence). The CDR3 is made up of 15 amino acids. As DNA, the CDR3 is TGTGCCAGCAAACCGGGACTCGAACCTGGGGGAGCAGTGCACTTC. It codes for CASKPGLEPGGAVHF.

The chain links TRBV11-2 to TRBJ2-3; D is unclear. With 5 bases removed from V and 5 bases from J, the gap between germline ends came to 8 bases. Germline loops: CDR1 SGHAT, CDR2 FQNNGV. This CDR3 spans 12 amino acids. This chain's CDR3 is CASSKGGDTQYF. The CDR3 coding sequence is TGTGCCAGCAGCAAGGGCGGAGATACGCAGTATTTT. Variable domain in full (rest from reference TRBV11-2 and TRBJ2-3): EAGVAQSPRYKIIEKRQSVAFWCNPISGHATLYWYQQILGQGPKLLIQFQNNGVVDDSQLPKDRFSAERLKGVDSTLKIQPAKLEDSAVYLCASSKGGDTQYFGPGTRLTVL.

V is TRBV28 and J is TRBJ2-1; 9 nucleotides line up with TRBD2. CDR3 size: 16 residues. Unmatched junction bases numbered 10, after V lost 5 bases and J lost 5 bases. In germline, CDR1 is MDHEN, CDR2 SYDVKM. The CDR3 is CASSPRLAGPNNEQFF. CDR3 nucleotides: TGTGCCAGCAGTCCCCGGCTAGCGGGACCCAACAATGAGCAGTTCTTC.

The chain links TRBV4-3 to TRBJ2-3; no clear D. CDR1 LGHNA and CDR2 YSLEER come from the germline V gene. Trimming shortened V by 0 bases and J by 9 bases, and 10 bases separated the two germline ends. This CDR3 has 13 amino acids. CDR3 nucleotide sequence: TGCGCCAGCAGCCAAGATCTCACCGGAACGCAGTATTTT. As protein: CASSQDLTGTQYF.

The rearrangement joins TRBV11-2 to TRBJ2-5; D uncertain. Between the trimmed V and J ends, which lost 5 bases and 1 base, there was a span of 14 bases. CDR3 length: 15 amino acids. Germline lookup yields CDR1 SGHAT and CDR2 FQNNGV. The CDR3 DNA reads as TGTGCCAGCAGCCCCCTCCGCCGCCCCCAAGAGACCCAGTACTTC. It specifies CASSPLRRPQETQYF.

CDR3 residues: CASRNRASSYNEQFF. Here the CDR3 DNA reads TGTGCCAGCCGAAACAGGGCCAGCTCCTACAATGAGCAGTTCTTC. The chain employs TRBV27 and TRBJ2-1, with D possibly being TRBD1 (6 bases). CDR3 length equals 15 residues. Trimming pared 8 bases from V and 0 bases from J, leaving 14 bases between. Germline V gives CDR1 MNHEY, CDR2 SMNVEV (reference sequence).

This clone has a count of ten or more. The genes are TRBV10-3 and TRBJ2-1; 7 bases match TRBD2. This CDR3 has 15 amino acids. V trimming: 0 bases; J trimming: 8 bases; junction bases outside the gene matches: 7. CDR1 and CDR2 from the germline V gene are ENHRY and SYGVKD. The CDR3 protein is CAISESRTSDDEQFF. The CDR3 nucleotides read TGTGCCATCAGTGAGTCGAGGACTAGTGATGATGAGCAGTTCTTC.

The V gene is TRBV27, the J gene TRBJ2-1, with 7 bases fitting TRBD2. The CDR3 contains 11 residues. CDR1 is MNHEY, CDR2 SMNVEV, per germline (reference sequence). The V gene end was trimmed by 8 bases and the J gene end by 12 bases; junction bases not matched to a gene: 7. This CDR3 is CASLAPGGQFF. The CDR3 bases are TGTGCCAGCTTAGCGCCGGGGGGGCAGTTCTTC.

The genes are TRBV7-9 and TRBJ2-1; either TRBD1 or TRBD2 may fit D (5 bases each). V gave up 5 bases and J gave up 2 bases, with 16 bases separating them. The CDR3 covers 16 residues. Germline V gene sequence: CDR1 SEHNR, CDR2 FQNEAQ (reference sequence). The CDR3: CASSPLFGDAYNEQFF. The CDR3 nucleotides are TGTGCCAGCAGCCCACTGTTTGGGGACGCCTACAATGAGCAGTTCTTC.

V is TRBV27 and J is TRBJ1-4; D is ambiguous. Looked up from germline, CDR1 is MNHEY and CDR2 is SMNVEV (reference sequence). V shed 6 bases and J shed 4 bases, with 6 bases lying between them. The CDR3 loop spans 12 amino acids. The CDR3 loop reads CASRMYNEKLFF. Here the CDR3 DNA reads TGTGCCAGCAGAATGTATAATGAAAAACTGTTTTTT.

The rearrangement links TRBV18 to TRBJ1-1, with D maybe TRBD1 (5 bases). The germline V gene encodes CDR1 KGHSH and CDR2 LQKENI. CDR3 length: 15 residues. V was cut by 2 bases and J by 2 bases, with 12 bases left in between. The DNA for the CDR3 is TGTGCCAGCTCACCAGACAGCGCCCCTAACACTGAAGCTTTCTTT. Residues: CASSPDSAPNTEAFF.

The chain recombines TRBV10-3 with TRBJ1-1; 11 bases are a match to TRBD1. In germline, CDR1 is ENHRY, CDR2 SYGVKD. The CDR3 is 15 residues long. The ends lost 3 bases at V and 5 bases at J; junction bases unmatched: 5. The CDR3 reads CAISEGGQGVTEAFF. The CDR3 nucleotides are TGTGCCATCAGTGAAGGGGGACAGGGGGTAACTGAAGCTTTCTTT.

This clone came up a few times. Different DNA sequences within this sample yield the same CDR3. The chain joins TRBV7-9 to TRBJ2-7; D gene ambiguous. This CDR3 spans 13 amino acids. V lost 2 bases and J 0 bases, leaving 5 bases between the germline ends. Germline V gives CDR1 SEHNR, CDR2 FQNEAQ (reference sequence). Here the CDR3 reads CASSLPSSYEQYF. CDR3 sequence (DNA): TGTGCCAGCAGCTTACCTAGCTCCTACGAGCAGTACTTC. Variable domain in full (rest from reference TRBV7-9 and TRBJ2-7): DTGVSQNPRHKITKRGQNVTFRCDPISEHNRLYWYRQTLGQGPEFLTYFQNEAQLEKSRLLSDRFSAERPKGSFSTLEIQRTEQGDSAMYLCASSLPSSYEQYFGPGTRLTVT.

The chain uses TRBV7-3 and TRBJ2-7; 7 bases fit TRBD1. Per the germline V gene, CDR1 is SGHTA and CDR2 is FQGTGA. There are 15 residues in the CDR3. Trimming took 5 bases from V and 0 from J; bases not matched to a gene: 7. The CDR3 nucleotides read TGTGCCAGCAGCGACCTTGGGGACAGCTCCTACGAGCAGTACTTC. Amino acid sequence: CASSDLGDSSYEQYF.

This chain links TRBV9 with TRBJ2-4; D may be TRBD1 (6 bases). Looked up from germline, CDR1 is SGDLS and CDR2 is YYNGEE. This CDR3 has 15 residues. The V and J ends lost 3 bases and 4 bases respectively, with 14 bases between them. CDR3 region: CASSAAAGQKNIQYF. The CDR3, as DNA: TGTGCCAGCAGCGCTGCCGCCGGACAGAAAAACATTCAGTACTTC.

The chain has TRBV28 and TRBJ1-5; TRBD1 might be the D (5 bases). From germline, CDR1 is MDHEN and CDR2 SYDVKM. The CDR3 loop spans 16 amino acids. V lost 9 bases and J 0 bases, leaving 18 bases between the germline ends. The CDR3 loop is CASADPGYYSNQPQHF. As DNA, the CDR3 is TGTGCCAGTGCCGATCCAGGGTATTATAGCAATCAGCCCCAGCATTTT.

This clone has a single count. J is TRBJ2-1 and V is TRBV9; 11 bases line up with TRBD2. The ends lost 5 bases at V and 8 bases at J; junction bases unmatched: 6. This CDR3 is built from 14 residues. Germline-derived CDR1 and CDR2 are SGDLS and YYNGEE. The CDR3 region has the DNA TGTGCCAGCAGTCGACTAGCGGGAATTTATGAGCAGTTCTTC. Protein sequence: CASSRLAGIYEQFF.